The next 8 T cell receptor beta chains were all read from a single sample in a study of human T cells and chemical hapten exposure. Noted time point: pre-sensitization, week 0. The treatment denotes: therapeutic diphenylcyclopropenone sensitization with weekly scalp DPC. From the RACE reads, TCRdb called clonotypes with MiXCR, one entry per CDR3 protein. The sample holds about 80,000 distinct CDR3 sequences, 11% to 15% seen once. The source was whole blood, collected in connection with sensitization to the hapten diphenylcyclopropenone (DPC). The receptors derive from a woman between 50 and 59 years old with alopecia areata. Some clones in this sample may be carry-over from other donors' samples.

The J gene is TRBJ2-7, the V gene TRBV29-1, with D perhaps matching TRBD1 (6 bases). The CDR3 has 12 amino acids. Germline values: CDR1 SQVTM, CDR2 ANQGSEA. V shed 5 bases and J shed 5 bases, with 13 bases lying between them. CDR3 amino acids: CSVPFGGDEQYF. DNA of the CDR3: TGCAGCGTTCCCTTTGGGGGCGACGAGCAGTACTTC.

The rearrangement links TRBV7-7 to TRBJ2-5, with a possible D match to TRBD1 (7 bases). Germline V CDR1 and CDR2: SSHAT, FNYEAQ (reference sequence). CDR3 length: 13 residues. V was cut by 5 bases and J by 3 bases, with 10 bases left in between. CDR3 amino acids: CASSPRGEETQYF. The CDR3 DNA is TGTGCCAGCAGCCCCAGGGGGGAAGAGACCCAGTACTTC.

This clonotype has only a few counts. The V gene is TRBV7-2, the J gene TRBJ2-3; 8 bases map to TRBD1. The germline CDR1 and CDR2 sequences are SGHTA and FQGNSA. The CDR3 is made up of 15 amino acids. After removal of 0 bases from V and 6 bases from J, the junction contained 5 bases not matched to a gene. The CDR3 DNA reads as TGTGCCAGCAGCTTAGCCCTCCAGGGGGCGGATACGCAGTATTTT. Its protein is CASSLALQGADTQYF.

This clonotype was observed a handful of times. The J gene is TRBJ1-5, the V gene TRBV12-3 or TRBV12-4; no reliable D call. V was trimmed by 1 base and J by 4 bases, leaving 14 bases between them. The CDR3 consists of 16 residues. In nucleotides, the CDR3 is TGTGCCAGCAGTTTAGAAATCGGGGTCGGGAATCAGCCCCAGCATTTT. Protein sequence: CASSLEIGVGNQPQHF.

This clonotype was seen a handful of times. Here the CDR3 DNA reads TGTGCCAGCAGCTCGAAGGTACAGGGGTCCTACAATGAGCAGTTCTTC. Its translation is CASSSKVQGSYNEQFF. This chain connects TRBV11-2 to TRBJ2-1; TRBD1 aligns across 7 bases. Germline assignment: CDR1 SGHAT and CDR2 FQNNGV. The CDR3 contains 16 residues. The V gene end was trimmed by 4 bases and the J gene end by 1 base; junction bases not matched to a gene: 7.

The chain recombines TRBV5-1 with TRBJ2-5; no firm D call. The CDR3 spans 13 residues. V lost 0 bases to trimming and J lost 5 bases, with 8 bases between them. Germline lookup yields CDR1 SGHRS and CDR2 YFSETQ. CDR3 region: CASSLEGSETQYF. DNA for the CDR3: TGCGCCAGCAGCTTGGAAGGTTCGGAGACCCAGTACTTC.

This clonotype was seen repeatedly, ten times or more. For the CDR3, the DNA is TGTGCCAGCACGGCAGGGGGGAACAATGAGCAGTTCTTC. Protein: CASTAGGNNEQFF. The rearrangement joins TRBV7-6 to TRBJ2-1, with D possibly TRBD1 on 7 matching bases. Trimming removed 7 bases from V and 5 bases from J, with 12 bases in between. Per germline, CDR1 SGHVS and CDR2 FNYEAQ. CDR3 length: 13 residues.

The genes are TRBV2 and TRBJ1-1, with unresolved D. The CDR3 consists of 15 residues. V shed 7 bases and J shed 1 base, with 16 bases lying between them. Per the germline V gene, CDR1 is SNHLY and CDR2 is FYNNEI. CDR3 amino acids: CASIPPGMGNTEAFF. CDR3 nucleotide sequence: TGTGCCAGCATTCCCCCGGGTATGGGGAACACTGAAGCTTTCTTT.